The entry below describes one TCR beta chain. Its antigen target is currently unknown. No base qualities exist here, and no much larger clone lies one base off it. Collaborating institutions collected whole blood in K2EDTA tubes following their own protocols. Collaborator samples were shipped for TCRbeta analysis as frozen whole blood, isolated PBMCs, or DNA extracted from either sample type. This record comes from a study of blood T cell repertoires in COVID-19 (dated by TCRdb to the early 2020s). Regarding the research as a whole: Samples covering the acute and convalescent phases of COVID-19 were provided by collaborators in the United States, Italy and Spain. The material from the prospective study consisted of cDNA or gDNA derived from T cells, B-cell-depleted T cells, or PBMCs. Deeply sampled blood TCRbeta repertoires from subjects exposed to, actively infected with, or recovered from COVID-19 were included in the dataset. The repertoires were made available in a free public database intended to serve as a resource for research on the immune response to SARS-CoV-2. The samples were drawn from the first 160 participants of the ongoing ImmuneRACE study and from 1,254 subjects provided by 6 global collaborators. A de-identified subject ID, COVID-19 status, age in years and sex were almost always included in the sample metadata. Where HLA class I and class II types were available, the types were taken from metadata supplied by the sample provider, not from assay-based typing.

TCRbeta CDR3 regions were amplified from genomic DNA using the immunoSEQ Assay, a bias-controlled multiplex PCR. Per the authors' processing: The number of nucleated cells in each sample was estimated by amplification of reference gene primers within the assay. To quantify the absolute abundance of each unique TCRbeta CDR3 rearrangement, sequence reads were collapsed and filtered. For each sample, productive Simpson clonality was calculated as the square root of Simpson's diversity index over productive rearrangements. TCRdb took this table from immuneACCESS and kept in-frame rearrangements with V and J called. Such tables lack part of the clones; where checked against another copy, unresolved V genes explain under half of the gap, and the rest is unexplained. Clone size and the V and J calls come from that table; the DNA yielded D and trimming. The sample table holds 65,000 or so clones, of which 85% to 90% were seen once. Around 3.5% of the sample comes from the top ten.

Taken from the germline V gene (reference sequence), the CDR1 and CDR2 loops are SGHNT and YYREEE. From cysteine to phenylalanine, the CDR3 is 15 amino acids long. The kept DNA is CDR3 alone, 45 bases in frame from the first base. V lost 6 bases and J lost 8 bases; the stretch between them is 20 bases long. Broad study findings and their caveats: Clinical and demographic metadata were provided uncurated, with the amount varying by source and participant.

The chain was built from TRBV5-4 and TRBJ1-4, with TRBD1 as a weak D call on 5 bases. This receptor was identified in a man aged 45-65 years with active COVID-19. Sequenced input: peripheral blood. The CDR3 region reads CASTNGGASGEKLFF. Read as DNA, the sequence is TGTGCCAGCACCAATGGCGGGGCGTCAGGGGAAAAACTGTTTTTT.